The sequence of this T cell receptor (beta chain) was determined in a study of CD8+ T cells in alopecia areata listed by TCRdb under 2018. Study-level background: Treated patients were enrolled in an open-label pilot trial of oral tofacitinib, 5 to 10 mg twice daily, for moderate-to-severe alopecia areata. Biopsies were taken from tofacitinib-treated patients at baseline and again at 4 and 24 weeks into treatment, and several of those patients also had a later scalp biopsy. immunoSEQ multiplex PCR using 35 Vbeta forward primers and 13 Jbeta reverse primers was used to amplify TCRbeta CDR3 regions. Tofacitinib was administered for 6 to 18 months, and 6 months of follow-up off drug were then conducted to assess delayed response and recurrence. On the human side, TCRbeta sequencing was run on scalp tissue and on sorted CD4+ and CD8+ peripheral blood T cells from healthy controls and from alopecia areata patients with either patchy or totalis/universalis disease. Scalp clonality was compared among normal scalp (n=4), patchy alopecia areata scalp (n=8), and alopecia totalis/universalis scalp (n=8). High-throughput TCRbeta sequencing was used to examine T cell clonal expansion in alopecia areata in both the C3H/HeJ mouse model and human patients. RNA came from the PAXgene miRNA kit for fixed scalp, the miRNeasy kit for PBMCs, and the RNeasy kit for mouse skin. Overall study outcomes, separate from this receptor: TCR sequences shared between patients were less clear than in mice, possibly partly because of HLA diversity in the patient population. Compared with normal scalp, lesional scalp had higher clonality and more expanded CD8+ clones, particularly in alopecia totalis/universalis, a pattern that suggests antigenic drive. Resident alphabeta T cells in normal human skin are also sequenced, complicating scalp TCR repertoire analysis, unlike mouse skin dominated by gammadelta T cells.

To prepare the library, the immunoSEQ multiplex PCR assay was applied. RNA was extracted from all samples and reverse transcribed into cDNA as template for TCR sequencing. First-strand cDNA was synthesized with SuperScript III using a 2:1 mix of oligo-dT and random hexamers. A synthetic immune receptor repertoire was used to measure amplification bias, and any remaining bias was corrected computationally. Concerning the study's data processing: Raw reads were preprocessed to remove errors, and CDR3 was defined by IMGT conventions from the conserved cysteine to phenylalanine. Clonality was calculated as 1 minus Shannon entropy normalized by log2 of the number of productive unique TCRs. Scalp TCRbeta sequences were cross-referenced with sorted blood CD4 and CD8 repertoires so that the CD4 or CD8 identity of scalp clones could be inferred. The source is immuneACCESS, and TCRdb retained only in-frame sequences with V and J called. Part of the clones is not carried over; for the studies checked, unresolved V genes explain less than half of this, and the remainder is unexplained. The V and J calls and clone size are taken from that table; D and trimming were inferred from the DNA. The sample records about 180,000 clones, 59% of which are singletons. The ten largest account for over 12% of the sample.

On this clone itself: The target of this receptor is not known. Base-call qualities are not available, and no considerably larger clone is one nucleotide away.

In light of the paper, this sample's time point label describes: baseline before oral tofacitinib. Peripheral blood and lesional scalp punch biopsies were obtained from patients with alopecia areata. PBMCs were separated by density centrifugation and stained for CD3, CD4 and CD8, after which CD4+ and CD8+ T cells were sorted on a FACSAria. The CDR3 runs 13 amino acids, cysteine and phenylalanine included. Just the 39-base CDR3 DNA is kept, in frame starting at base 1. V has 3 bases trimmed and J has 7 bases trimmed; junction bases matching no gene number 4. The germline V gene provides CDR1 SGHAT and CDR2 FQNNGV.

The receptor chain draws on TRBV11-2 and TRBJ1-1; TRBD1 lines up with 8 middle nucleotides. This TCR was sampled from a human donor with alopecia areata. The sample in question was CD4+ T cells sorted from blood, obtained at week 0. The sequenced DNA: TGTGCCAGCAGCTTCGGACAGGGCGGTGAAGCTTTCTTT. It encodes CASSFGQGGEAFF. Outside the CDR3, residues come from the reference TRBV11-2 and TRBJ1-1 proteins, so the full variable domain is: EAGVAQSPRYKIIEKRQSVAFWCNPISGHATLYWYQQILGQGPKLLIQFQNNGVVDDSQLPKDRFSAERLKGVDSTLKIQPAKLEDSAVYLCASSFGQGGEAFFGQGTRLTVV.